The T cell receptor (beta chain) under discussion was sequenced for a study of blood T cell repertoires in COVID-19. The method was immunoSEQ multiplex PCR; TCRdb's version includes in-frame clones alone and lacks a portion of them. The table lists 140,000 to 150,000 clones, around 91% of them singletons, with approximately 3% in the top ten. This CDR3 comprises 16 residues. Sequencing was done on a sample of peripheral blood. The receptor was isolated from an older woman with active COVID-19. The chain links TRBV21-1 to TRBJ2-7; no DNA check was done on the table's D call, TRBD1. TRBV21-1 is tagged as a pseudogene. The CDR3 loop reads CASTGTGGPFSYEQYF. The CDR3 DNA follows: TGTGCCAGCACCGGGACAGGGGGGCCATTTTCCTACGAGCAGTACTTC.